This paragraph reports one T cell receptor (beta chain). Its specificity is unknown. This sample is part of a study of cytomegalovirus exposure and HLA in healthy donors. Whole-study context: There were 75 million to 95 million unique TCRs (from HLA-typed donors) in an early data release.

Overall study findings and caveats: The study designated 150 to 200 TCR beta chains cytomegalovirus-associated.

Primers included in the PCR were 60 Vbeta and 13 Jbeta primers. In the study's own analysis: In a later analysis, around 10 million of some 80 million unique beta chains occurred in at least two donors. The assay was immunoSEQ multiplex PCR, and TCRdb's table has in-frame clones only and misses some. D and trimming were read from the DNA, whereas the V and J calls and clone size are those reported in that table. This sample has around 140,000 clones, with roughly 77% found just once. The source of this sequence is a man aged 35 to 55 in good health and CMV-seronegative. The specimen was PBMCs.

CDR3 sequence (DNA): TGTGCCAGCAACCCCATAGAGCCCCTCACAGATACGCAGTATTTT. It translates to CASNPIEPLTDTQYF. The chain is built from TRBV2 and TRBJ2-3; D not resolved. Germline lookup yields CDR1 SNHLY and CDR2 FYNNEI. V was pared by 7 bases and J by 2 bases, with 16 bases between. The CDR3 extends over 15 amino acids.